The entry below describes one T cell receptor (beta chain). This entry is derived from a study of control samples from healthy donors and cancer patients. This CDR3 contains 14 residues. V was trimmed by 4 bases and J by 6 bases, leaving 13 bases between them. Germline CDR1 and CDR2: SGDLS and YYNGEE. Here immunoSEQ multiplex PCR was the method, and the copy in TCRdb shows in-frame clones only, minus some. The data hold about 170,000 clones, with 91% observed a single time. The rearrangement joins TRBV9 to TRBJ2-2, with TRBD1 as a possible D gene (6 bases). This TCR was sampled from a woman aged 25-40 years in good health. The sample taken for sequencing was blood. The CDR3 sequence is CASSQDRSAGELFF. The CDR3 DNA reads as TGTGCCAGCAGCCAAGACAGGTCGGCCGGGGAGCTGTTTTTT.